This T cell receptor beta chain derives from a study of T cells in Graves' hyperthyroidism and ophthalmopathy. Notes on the study in general: Stable hyperthyroidism was separated from ophthalmopathy by a model based on 13 V-J features. Blood shared most expanded thyroid clonotypes above 0.001.

A remark on this clonotype: Its antigen is not known.

RNA transcripts were the template for amplifying TCR beta CDR3 regions. Researchers ran a first-round RT-PCR on the TCR CDR3 using the HTBI primer set. A single record per CDR3 protein comes from TCRdb applying MiXCR to the multiplex PCR reads. The sample contains about 840,000 distinct CDR3 sequences, around 38% of which appear only once. Trimming removed 8 bases from V and 6 bases from J, with 20 bases in between. Germline CDR1 and CDR2: SQVTM and ANQGSEA. The CDR3 totals 13 residues. Recently diagnosed hyperthyroidism of less than 2 months' duration affected patients aged 18 to 65. Exclusions: uncontrolled infection, other autoimmune disease, pregnancy, lactation.

The sample taken for sequencing was blood. This TCR was recovered from a man aged 18 to 35 with Graves' hyperthyroidism. This chain links TRBV29-1 with TRBJ2-7; no clear D. This chain's CDR3 is CSLASGPVFEQYF. CDR3 bases: TGCAGCTTGGCCTCCGGACCCGTCTTCGAGCAGTACTTC.